This T cell receptor beta chain was sequenced for a study of shared clonotypes between healthy human individuals. Study-wide context: The study enrolled a couple of women and three men aged 18 to 49.

For this clone: The antigen is unknown.

CDR1 is SEHNR and CDR2 is FQNEAQ in the germline V gene (reference sequence). CDR3 length equals 14 residues. V was shortened by 7 bases and J by 7 bases, with 20 bases between the two germline ends. Study results and limitations: The genetic and exposure-history diversity represented was limited by few donors. Clonotype sharing among donors, it was expected, would be affected by sequencing depth.

The method was immunoSEQ multiplex PCR; TCRdb's version includes in-frame clones alone and lacks a portion of them. In the table there are about 2 million clones, 95% of which are singletons. This receptor was taken from a man younger than 35 in good health. The chain combines TRBV7-9 with TRBJ2-7; perhaps TRBD1 as D (6 bases). Material: naive CD4+ T cells sorted from blood. Subset of the sample: CD45RA+ positively selected. The CDR3 bases are TGTGCCAGCACCCCGTACGGCAGTCAGGGGGAGCAGTACTTC. Protein product: CASTPYGSQGEQYF.